Presented here are 5 T cell receptor beta chains from one specimen sequenced in a study of T cell repertoires in cytomegalovirus infection. TCRdb re-called the reads through MiXCR, storing one row per CDR3 protein. This repertoire shows hundreds of thousands of distinct CDR3 sequences, under 20% found once; its top ten account for approximately 12%. Sequences were obtained from PBMCs. The source of these receptors is a human donor in good health (CMV status not recorded). Some clones in this sample may be carry-over from other donors' samples.

This clonotype was detected a few times. The chain links TRBV12-3 or TRBV12-4 to TRBJ1-1; no clear D. Trimming shortened V by 6 bases and J by 0 bases, and 11 bases separated the two germline ends. CDR3 length: 14 residues. The CDR3 is CASSVLSMNTEAFF. CDR3 nucleotides: TGTGCCAGCAGCGTTCTATCCATGAACACTGAAGCTTTCTTT.

This chain uses TRBV11-2 with TRBJ1-1; 9 bases fit TRBD1. The CDR3 covers 17 residues. After removal of 2 bases from V and 3 bases from J, the junction contained 10 bases not matched to a gene. The V gene's germline CDR1 is SGHAT and CDR2 FQNNGV. CDR3 in amino acids: CASSLFLRDRDYTEAFF. CDR3 DNA sequence: TGTGCCAGCAGCTTATTTCTTAGGGACAGGGACTACACTGAAGCTTTCTTT.

This clonotype appeared a few times. The chain is built from TRBV3-1 and TRBJ2-7, with 10 bases matching TRBD2. The V segment lost 0 bases and the J segment 5 bases; nucleotides outside the gene matches: 10. The CDR3 has 17 residues. Per the germline V gene, CDR1 is LGHDT and CDR2 is YNNKEL (reference sequence). The CDR3 spells CASSQDAGRLAGDEQYF. The CDR3 region has the DNA TGTGCCAGCAGCCAAGATGCGGGTCGGCTAGCGGGGGACGAGCAGTACTTC.

With respect to this clonotype: This sequence may be a read error, since a much larger clone differs from it by one base. The genes are TRBV9 and TRBJ2-5; no clear D gene. V was pared by 0 bases and J by 4 bases, with 4 bases between. The germline V gene has CDR1 SGDLS and CDR2 YYNGEE. This CDR3 has 12 residues. The CDR3: CASSVEGETQYF. CDR3 sequence (DNA): TGTGCCAGCAGCGTAGAGGGAGAGACCCAGTACTTC.

This clonotype was seen more than once but under ten times. The chain combines TRBV12-3 or TRBV12-4 with TRBJ1-5, with 7 positions matching TRBD1. Germline trimming cut 3 bases from V and 8 bases from J; bases unmatched to any gene: 16. CDR3 length equals 17 residues. CDR3 coding DNA: TGTGCCAGCAGTTTTTCCTGGTCCAGGGGGGCTTCGGAGCCCCAGCATTTT. Its translation: CASSFSWSRGASEPQHF.